The clone carrying this T cell receptor (beta chain) was observed at least ten times. Its antigen is undetermined. From the 5' RACE reads, TCRdb called clonotypes with MiXCR, one entry per CDR3 protein. Of approximately 50,000 distinct CDR3 sequences in the sample, 10% to 15% were seen once. The data stem from a study of T-cell memory formation after mild COVID-19. In the study overall: The study found TCR clusters largely donor specific. Overall study findings and caveats: Pre-infection memory showed some responding clones, and this suggested that cross-reactive memory joined. The CD4+ clones that contracted clustered mainly within CM and EM, and the CD8+ clones concentrated in EMRA. A balance of CD4 and CD8 characterized clones contracting day 15 to 85, whereas later expanders leaned CD4+.

CDR1 and CDR2 (germline): SGHRS, YFSETQ. The CDR3 covers 16 residues. The trim removed 0 bases at V and 7 bases at J, leaving 10 bases unmatched. The J gene is TRBJ2-1, the V gene TRBV5-1, with 7 positions matching TRBD2. This clonotype originated in a man aged 18 to 29 who had mild COVID-19 (a few samples of this study predate the infection). Cell type and time point are not known. What was sequenced was PBMCs or a T cell subset sorted from them (not recorded which). The CDR3 protein is CASSLVVAGAGNEQFF. For the CDR3, the DNA is TGCGCCAGCAGCTTGGTGGTAGCGGGTGCGGGGAATGAGCAGTTCTTC. Full variable domain (outside the CDR3, taken from reference TRBV5-1 and TRBJ2-1): KAGVTQTPRYLIKTRGQQVTLSCSPISGHRSVSWYQQTPGQGLQFLFEYFSETQRNKGNFPGRFSGRQFSNSRSEMNVSTLELGDSALYLCASSLVVAGAGNEQFFGPGTRLTVL.